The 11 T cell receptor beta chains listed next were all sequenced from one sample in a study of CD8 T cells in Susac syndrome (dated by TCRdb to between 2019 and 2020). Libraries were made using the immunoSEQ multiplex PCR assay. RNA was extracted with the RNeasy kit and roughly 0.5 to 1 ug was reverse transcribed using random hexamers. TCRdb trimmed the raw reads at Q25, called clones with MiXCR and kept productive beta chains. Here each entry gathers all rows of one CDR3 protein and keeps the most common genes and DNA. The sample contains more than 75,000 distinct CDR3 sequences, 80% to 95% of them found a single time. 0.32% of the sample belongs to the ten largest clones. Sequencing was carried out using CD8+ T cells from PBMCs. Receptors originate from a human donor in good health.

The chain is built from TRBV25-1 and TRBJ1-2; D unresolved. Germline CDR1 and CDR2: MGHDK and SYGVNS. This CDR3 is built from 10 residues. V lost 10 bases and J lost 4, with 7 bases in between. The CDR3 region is CATFAYGYTF. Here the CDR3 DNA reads TGTGCCACCTTCGCCTATGGCTACACCTTC.

The CDR3 reads CSAEGRVSNQPQHF. Written as DNA, the CDR3 is TGCAGTGCTGAGGGAAGAGTGAGCAATCAGCCCCAGCATTTT. The rearrangement joins TRBV20-1 to TRBJ1-5, with D uncertain. Trimming left V 5 bases short and J 1 base short, with 12 bases between. The CDR3 consists of 14 residues. Germline V gene sequence: CDR1 DFQATT, CDR2 SNEGSKA (reference sequence).

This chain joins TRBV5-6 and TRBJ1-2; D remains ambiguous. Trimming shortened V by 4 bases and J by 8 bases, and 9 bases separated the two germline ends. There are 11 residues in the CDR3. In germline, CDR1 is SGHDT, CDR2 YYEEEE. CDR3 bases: TGTGCCAGCAGCACCGGATCCGGCTACACCTTC. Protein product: CASSTGSGYTF.

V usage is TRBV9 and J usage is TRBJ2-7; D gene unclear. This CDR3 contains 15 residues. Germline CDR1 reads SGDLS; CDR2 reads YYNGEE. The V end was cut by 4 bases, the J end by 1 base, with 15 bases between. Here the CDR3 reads CASSPGPDVSYEQYF. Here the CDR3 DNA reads TGTGCCAGCAGCCCCGGACCCGACGTGTCCTACGAGCAGTACTTC. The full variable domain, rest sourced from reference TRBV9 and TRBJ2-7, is DSGVTQTPKHLITATGQRVTLRCSPRSGDLSVYWYQQSLDQGLQFLIQYYNGEERAKGNILERFSAQQFPDLHSELNLSSLELGDSALYFCASSPGPDVSYEQYFGPGTRLTVT.

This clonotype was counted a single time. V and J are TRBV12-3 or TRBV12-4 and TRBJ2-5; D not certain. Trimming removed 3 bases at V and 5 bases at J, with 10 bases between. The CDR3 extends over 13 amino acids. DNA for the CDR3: TGTGCCAGCAGTTTCTCGCTGGGTGAGACCCAGTACTTC. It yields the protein CASSFSLGETQYF.

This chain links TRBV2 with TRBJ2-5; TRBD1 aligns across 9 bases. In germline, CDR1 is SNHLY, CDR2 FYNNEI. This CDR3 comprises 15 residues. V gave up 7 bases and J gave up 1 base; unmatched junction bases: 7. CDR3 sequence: CASTTRDRAQETQYF. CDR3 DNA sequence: TGTGCCAGCACCACAAGGGACAGGGCCCAAGAGACCCAGTACTTC.

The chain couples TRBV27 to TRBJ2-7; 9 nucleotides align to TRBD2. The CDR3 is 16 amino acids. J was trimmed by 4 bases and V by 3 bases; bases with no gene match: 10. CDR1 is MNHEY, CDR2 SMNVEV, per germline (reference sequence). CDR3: CASSLTGLTSGYEQYF. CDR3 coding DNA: TGTGCCAGCAGTTTGACAGGGCTGACTAGCGGATACGAGCAGTACTTC.

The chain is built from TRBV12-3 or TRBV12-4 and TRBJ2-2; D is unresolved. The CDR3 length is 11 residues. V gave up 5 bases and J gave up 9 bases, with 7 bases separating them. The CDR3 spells CASSPGRELFF. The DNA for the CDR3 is TGTGCCAGCAGTCCTGGGAGGGAGCTGTTTTTT.

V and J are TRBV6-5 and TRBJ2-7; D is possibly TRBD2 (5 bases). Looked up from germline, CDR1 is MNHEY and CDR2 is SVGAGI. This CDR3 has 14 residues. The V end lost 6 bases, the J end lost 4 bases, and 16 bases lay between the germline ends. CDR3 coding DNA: TGTGCCAGCAGCCCAAAGGGTCGGGGTTACGAGCAGTACTTC. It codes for CASSPKGRGYEQYF.

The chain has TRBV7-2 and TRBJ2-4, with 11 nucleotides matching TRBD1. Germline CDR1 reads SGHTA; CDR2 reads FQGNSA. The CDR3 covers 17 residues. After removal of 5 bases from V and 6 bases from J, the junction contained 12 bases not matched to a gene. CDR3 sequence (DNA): TGTGCCAGCAGCACCGCGCCGGGACAGGGGGAGGGAAACATTCAGTACTTC. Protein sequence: CASSTAPGQGEGNIQYF.

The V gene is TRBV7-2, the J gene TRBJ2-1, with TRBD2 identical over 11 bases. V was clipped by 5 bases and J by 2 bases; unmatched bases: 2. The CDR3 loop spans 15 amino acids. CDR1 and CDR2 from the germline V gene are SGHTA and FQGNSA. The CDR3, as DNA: TGTGCCAGCAGCAATAGCGGGGGGGCCTACAATGAGCAGTTCTTC. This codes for CASSNSGGAYNEQFF.